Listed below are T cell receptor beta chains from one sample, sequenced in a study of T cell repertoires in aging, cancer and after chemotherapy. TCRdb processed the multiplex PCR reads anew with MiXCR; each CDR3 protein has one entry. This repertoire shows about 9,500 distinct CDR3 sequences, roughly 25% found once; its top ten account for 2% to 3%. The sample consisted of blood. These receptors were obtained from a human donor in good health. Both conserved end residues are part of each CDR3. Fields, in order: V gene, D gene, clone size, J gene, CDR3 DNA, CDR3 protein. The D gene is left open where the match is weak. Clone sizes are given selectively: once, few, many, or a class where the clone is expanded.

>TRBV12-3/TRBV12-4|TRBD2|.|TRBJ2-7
TGTGCCAGCAGTGGGACTAGCGGGAGGTCCATCTACGAGCAGTACTTC
CASSGTSGRSIYEQYF
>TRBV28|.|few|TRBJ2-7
TGTGCCAGCAGTCCCCTAATAACCCTAGGCCGGGTGAGAAACGAGCAGTACTTC
CASSPLITLGRVRNEQYF
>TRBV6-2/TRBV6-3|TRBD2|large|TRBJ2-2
TGTGCCAGCAGAACGGGACTAGCCGGGGAGCTGTTTTTT
CASRTGLAGELFF
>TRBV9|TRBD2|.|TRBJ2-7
TGTGCCAGCAGCGGGGGACTAGCGGGCACCTACGAGCAGTACTTC
CASSGGLAGTYEQYF
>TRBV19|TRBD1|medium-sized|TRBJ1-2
TGTGCCAGTAGTCTTCGCCGGGACAGGGGTTATGGCTACACCTTC
CASSLRRDRGYGYTF
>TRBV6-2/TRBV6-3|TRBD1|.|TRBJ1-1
TGTGCCAGCAGTTACCCCTCCGGGACAGTGAGCACTGAAGCTTTCTTT
CASSYPSGTVSTEAFF
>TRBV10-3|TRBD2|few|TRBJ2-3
TGTGCCATCAGTGAAATCAAGCGGGGGCGGACAGATACGCAGTATTTT
CAISEIKRGRTDTQYF
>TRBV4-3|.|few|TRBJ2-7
TGCGCCAGCAGGGGGGGCCGGTTCCCGTACTTC
CASRGGRFPYF
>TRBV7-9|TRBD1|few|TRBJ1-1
TGTGCCAGCAGCTCGGGACAGGGAGTCATGAACACTGAAGCTTTCTTT
CASSSGQGVMNTEAFF
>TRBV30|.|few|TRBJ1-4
TGTGCCTGGAAAATGGGGCGGAAGGACGAAAAACTGTTTTTT
CAWKMGRKDEKLFF
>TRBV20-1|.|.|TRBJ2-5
TGCAGTGCTAGAGATCCGGGCGGGGCGGAGACCCAGTACTTC
CSARDPGGAETQYF
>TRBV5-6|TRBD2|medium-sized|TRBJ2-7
TGTGCCAGCAGCTTCCGACTAGCCCACGAGCAGTACTTC
CASSFRLAHEQYF
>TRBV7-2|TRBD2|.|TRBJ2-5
TGTGCCAGCAGCGCCTCTAGCGGGTCCTACCAAGAGACCCAGTACTTC
CASSASSGSYQETQYF
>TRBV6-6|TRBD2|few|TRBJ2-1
TGTGCCAGCAGTTTATCGTCGGGACTAGCCCTCAATGAGCAGTTCTTC
CASSLSSGLALNEQFF
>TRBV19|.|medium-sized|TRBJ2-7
TGTGCCAGTAGTATCCGGCCGACTGGCCTAGAGCAGTACTTC
CASSIRPTGLEQYF
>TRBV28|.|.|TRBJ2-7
TGTGCCAGCAGTTTATGGCAGGGCGGGACCTCCTACGAGCAGTACTTC
CASSLWQGGTSYEQYF
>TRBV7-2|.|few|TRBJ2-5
TGTGCCAGCAGCTCATCTCGGTGGTCTACCCAAGAGACCCAGTACTTC
CASSSSRWSTQETQYF
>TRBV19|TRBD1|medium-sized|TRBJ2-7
TGTGCCAGTAGTCCGGGACAGCCCCTAGGAAGCTCCTACGAGCAGTACTTC
CASSPGQPLGSSYEQYF
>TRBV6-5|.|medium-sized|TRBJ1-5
TGTGCCACACTACCCGGGACCGCCGATAGCAATCAGCCCCAGCATTTT
CATLPGTADSNQPQHF
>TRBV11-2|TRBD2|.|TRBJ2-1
TGTGCCAGCAGGGGGGCTAGCGGGAGCTATGAGCAGTTCTTC
CASRGASGSYEQFF
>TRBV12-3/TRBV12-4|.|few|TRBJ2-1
TGTGCCAGCAGTTTAGGCGCCCCCCCAGCGAATGAGCAGTTCTTC
CASSLGAPPANEQFF
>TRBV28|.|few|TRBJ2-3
TGTGCCAGCAGTTTAGATCCCCCCCAACTCCAGGGTCCGGCTAGTCATACGCAGTATTTT
CASSLDPPQLQGPASHTQYF
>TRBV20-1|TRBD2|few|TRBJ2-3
TGCAGTGCGAGTAGTCTAGCGGGAGTGGCAGATACGCAGTATTTT
CSASSLAGVADTQYF
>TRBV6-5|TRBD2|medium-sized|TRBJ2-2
TGTGCCAGCATGAGACTAGCGGGAGTTAACACCGGGGAGCTGTTTTTT
CASMRLAGVNTGELFF
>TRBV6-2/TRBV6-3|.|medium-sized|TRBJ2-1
TGTGCCAGCAGTTACGGGGAGGTCAATGAGCAGTTCTTC
CASSYGEVNEQFF